Following are 27 T cell receptor beta chains from one sample sequenced in a study of T cell repertoires in cytomegalovirus infection. Each CDR3 protein gets one entry after TCRdb re-called the reads with MiXCR. The sample carries roughly 500,000 distinct CDR3 sequences, about 11% recorded once. The specimen was PBMCs. These receptors all stem from a human donor in good health (CMV status not recorded). Some clones in this sample may be carry-over from other donors' samples.

J is TRBJ2-7 and V is TRBV4-2; 8 positions agree with TRBD2. Germline values: CDR1 LGHNA, CDR2 YNFKEQ. This CDR3 comprises 15 residues. With V trimmed by 0 bases and J by 3 bases, 4 bases remained unmatched. CDR3 DNA: TGTGCCAGCAGCCAAGAGGCTAGCGGGCTCTACGAGCAGTACTTC. Protein sequence: CASSQEASGLYEQYF.

The gene calls are TRBV6-2 or TRBV6-3 and TRBJ2-3, with D tentatively TRBD2 (5 bases). The CDR3 contains 13 residues. The germline gives CDR1 MNHEY, CDR2 SVGEGT. Trimming removed 2 bases from V and 4 bases from J, with 7 bases in between. CDR3 protein: CASSYGSADTQYF. DNA for the CDR3: TGTGCCAGCAGTTACGGGAGCGCAGATACGCAGTATTTT.

This clonotype was recorded a few times. The chain combines TRBV29-1 with TRBJ1-3; weak D call: TRBD1 (6 bases). The length of the CDR3 is 14 residues. Between the trimmed V and J ends, which lost 3 bases and 1 base, there was a span of 10 bases. Germline lookup yields CDR1 SQVTM and CDR2 ANQGSEA. CDR3 loop: CSVDEQGSGNTIYF. CDR3 DNA sequence: TGCAGCGTTGATGAACAGGGATCTGGAAACACCATATATTTT.

In its sample, this clonotype was seen many times. The genes are TRBV6-2 or TRBV6-3 and TRBJ2-1; weak D call: TRBD2 (6 bases). Trimming took 6 bases from V and 0 from J, leaving 18 bases between them. CDR1 is MNHEY and CDR2 is SVGEGT in the germline V gene. This CDR3 has 17 amino acids. The CDR3 nucleotides read TGTGCCAGCAGGATCTTAGACCGGGGGAGCTCCTACAATGAGCAGTTCTTC. Translated, it gives CASRILDRGSSYNEQFF.

This clonotype was counted only a few times. The chain carries TRBV6-1 and TRBJ1-5; D is perhaps TRBD1 (6 bases). This CDR3 spans 15 amino acids. Trimming stripped 5 bases from V and 10 bases from J, with 21 bases between. CDR1 and CDR2 from the germline V gene are MNHNS and SASEGT. The CDR3 region is CASSILSRGKHPQHF. The CDR3 nucleotides are TGTGCCAGCAGTATCCTAAGCAGGGGAAAACACCCCCAGCATTTT.

This clonotype has a handful of counts. The V gene is TRBV30, the J gene TRBJ1-5, with 8 nucleotides matching TRBD1. The length of the CDR3 is 15 residues. CDR1 is GTSNPN and CDR2 is SVGIG in the germline V gene (reference sequence). V shed 1 base and J 7 bases; nucleotides not matched to a gene: 9. CDR3 coding DNA: TGTGCCTGGAGTGGGCCAGGGGGCGTGATGCAGCCCCAGCATTTT. Translating gives CAWSGPGGVMQPQHF.

V is TRBV29-1 and J is TRBJ2-2; D is possibly TRBD2 (6 bases). Germline CDR1 reads SQVTM; CDR2 reads ANQGSEA. The V end lost 1 base, the J end lost 5 bases, and 14 bases lay between the germline ends. The CDR3 is 15 residues long. In nucleotides, the CDR3 is TGCAGCGTTGAAGCCGGAGGGAGAGGAACCGGGGAGCTGTTTTTT. Encoded protein: CSVEAGGRGTGELFF.

This chain joins TRBV4-2 and TRBJ2-3; D might be TRBD1 (5 bases). CDR3 length: 13 residues. Per the germline V gene, CDR1 is LGHNA and CDR2 is YNFKEQ. V was shortened by 10 bases and J by 6 bases, with 17 bases between the two germline ends. CDR3 in amino acids: CATRQGRMDTQYF. CDR3 coding DNA: TGTGCCACCAGGCAGGGCCGTATGGATACGCAGTATTTT.

This clonotype appeared many times. The V gene is TRBV7-9, the J gene TRBJ2-7; TRBD2 matches 7 bases. V was clipped by 5 bases and J by 4 bases; unmatched bases: 8. This CDR3 has 14 residues. Per the germline V gene, CDR1 is SEHNR and CDR2 is FQNEAQ (reference sequence). The CDR3 here is CASSPRPRGYEQYF. CDR3 nucleotides: TGTGCCAGCAGCCCCAGACCGCGGGGGTACGAGCAGTACTTC.

This clonotype was found many times. V gene TRBV28 combines with J gene TRBJ2-7; 8 positions match TRBD2. This CDR3 is built from 14 residues. V was clipped by 6 bases and J by 3 bases; unmatched bases: 7. Germline CDR1 is MDHEN and CDR2 is SYDVKM. The CDR3 nucleotides read TGTGCCAGCAGCCCCCCGGGGGGGCTCTACGAGCAGTACTTC. It is translated as CASSPPGGLYEQYF.

This clonotype was observed a few times. The chain combines TRBV20-1 with TRBJ2-3; 14 nucleotides align to TRBD2. Per germline, CDR1 DFQATT and CDR2 SNEGSKA (reference sequence). The CDR3 loop spans 20 amino acids. V was clipped by 2 bases and J by 6 bases; unmatched bases: 19. The CDR3 sequence: CSARSKGAPGTSGRRDTQYF. The CDR3 region has the DNA TGCAGTGCTAGATCTAAGGGGGCCCCCGGGACTAGCGGGAGAAGGGATACGCAGTATTTT.

This clonotype came up many times. This chain links TRBV28 with TRBJ2-1; no clear D. V was pared by 6 bases and J by 8 bases, with 8 bases between. Germline V gene data show CDR1 as MDHEN and CDR2 as SYDVKM. The length of the CDR3 is 11 residues. The CDR3 nucleotides are TGTGCCAGCAGCCCTTCGTATGAGCAGTTCTTC. Amino acids: CASSPSYEQFF.

This clonotype showed up many times. J is TRBJ2-3 and V is TRBV4-1; weak D call: TRBD2 (5 bases). The germline V gene has CDR1 MGHRA and CDR2 YSYEKL. The CDR3 runs 15 residues. Trimming removed 1 base at V and 6 bases at J, with 14 bases between. CDR3 sequence (DNA): TGCGCCAGCAGCCAAGGGCCGAGTAGCGATGATACGCAGTATTTT. This sequence encodes CASSQGPSSDDTQYF.

This clonotype was counted many times. The V and J genes are TRBV11-2 and TRBJ2-2; D is possibly TRBD1 (6 bases). CDR3 length: 15 amino acids. Deletions cut 5 bases from V and 3 bases from J, with 13 bases between. Germline V gene sequence: CDR1 SGHAT, CDR2 FQNNGV. Here the CDR3 reads CASSLDSFYTGELFF. CDR3 nucleotides: TGTGCCAGCAGCCTGGACAGCTTCTACACCGGGGAGCTGTTTTTT.

This clonotype was counted many times. The CDR3 DNA is TGCAGTGCTGACCGGGACACGTCCTACGAGCAGTACTTC. Amino acid sequence: CSADRDTSYEQYF. The rearrangement joins TRBV20-1 to TRBJ2-7, with TRBD1 as a possible D gene (6 bases). Per the germline V gene, CDR1 is DFQATT and CDR2 is SNEGSKA (reference sequence). The CDR3 length is 13 residues. Trimming stripped 5 bases from V and 1 base from J, with 12 bases between.

The chain has TRBV15 and TRBJ1-5, with D possibly being TRBD1 (6 bases). V was trimmed by 4 bases and J by 3 bases, leaving 13 bases between them. The CDR3 consists of 15 residues. The V gene's germline CDR1 is LNHNV and CDR2 YYDKDF (reference sequence). CDR3 residues: CATSIGQSLNQPQHF. The CDR3, as DNA: TGTGCCACCAGCATTGGACAGAGCCTCAATCAGCCCCAGCATTTT.

This clonotype occurred many times. The chain combines TRBV7-3 with TRBJ2-7; D not certain. Germline CDR1 is SGHTA and CDR2 is FQGTGA. The CDR3 contains 22 residues. V was cut by 2 bases and J by 0 bases, with 32 bases left in between. CDR3 DNA: TGTGCCAGCAGCTTAGGCCCCCTGGGCTCTGCAACACCCGCCTCGGCCTCCTACGAGCAGTACTTC. Amino acids: CASSLGPLGSATPASASYEQYF.

This clonotype was counted many times. J is TRBJ2-7 and V is TRBV11-2; D might be TRBD2 (5 bases). Trimming took 1 base from V and 7 from J, leaving 14 bases between them. This CDR3 is 14 amino acids long. Germline V gene data show CDR1 as SGHAT and CDR2 as FQNNGV. CDR3 nucleotides: TGTGCCAGCAGCTTAGTCGGGCCTCCGGGGGAGCAGTACTTC. Translating it yields CASSLVGPPGEQYF.

This clonotype was seen ten or more times. V and J are TRBV7-9 and TRBJ1-5; D call uncertain. CDR1 is SEHNR, CDR2 FQNEAQ, per germline (reference sequence). There are 13 residues in the CDR3. With 1 base removed from V and 5 bases from J, the gap between germline ends came to 6 bases. Written as DNA, the CDR3 is TGTGCCAGCAGCTTAGTTGGGTATCAGCCCCAGCATTTT. Amino acid sequence: CASSLVGYQPQHF.

A remark on this clonotype: Compared with germline, one end of the junction differs, possibly owing to a read error. V is TRBV20-1 and J is TRBJ2-2; possibly TRBD1 for D (7 bases). Germline CDR1 and CDR2: DFQATT and SNEGSKA (reference sequence). The CDR3 loop spans 15 amino acids. This CDR3 reads CSATQGQPNTGGLFF. The CDR3 region has the DNA TGCAGTGCCACCCAGGGACAGCCGAACACCGGGGGGCTGTTTTTT.

This clonotype was counted at least ten times. The chain employs TRBV19 and TRBJ2-3; no clear D. This CDR3 has 14 residues. The V and J ends lost 3 bases and 0 bases respectively, with 7 bases between them. Germline V gives CDR1 LNHDA, CDR2 SQIVND (reference sequence). The CDR3 DNA reads TGTGCCAGTAGTATTAGTCTTAGCACAGATACGCAGTATTTT. Amino acids: CASSISLSTDTQYF.

This clonotype was seen repeatedly, ten times or more. The genes are TRBV7-8 and TRBJ2-1, with TRBD2 matching 12 bases. The V and J ends lost 5 bases and 1 base, in that order; junction bases with no gene match: 3. The CDR3 is 16 residues long. Germline V gene data show CDR1 as SGHVS and CDR2 as FQNEAQ. The CDR3 region is CASSPSGRGSYNEQFF. CDR3 DNA sequence: TGTGCCAGCAGCCCTAGCGGGAGGGGATCCTACAATGAGCAGTTCTTC.

This clonotype appeared many times. At one of its ends the junction is not consistent with the germline gene, which may arise from a read error. The chain recombines TRBV12-3 or TRBV12-4 with TRBJ2-1; D remains unclear. This CDR3 is 12 amino acids long. CDR3 nucleotides: TGTGCCAGCAGTTTAGGAGTTGGCCGACGCACCTTC. Protein: CASSLGVGRRTF.

This clonotype was seen at least ten times. This chain joins TRBV7-2 and TRBJ2-7; D not certain. Germline loops: CDR1 SGHTA, CDR2 FQGNSA. CDR3 length: 15 amino acids. Trimming left V 5 bases short and J 2 bases short, with 16 bases between. The CDR3 DNA reads TGTGCCAGCAGCCCTCGGCCCGGAAGAACCTACGAGCAGTACTTC. Translating it yields CASSPRPGRTYEQYF. Full variable domain (missing parts from reference TRBV7-2 and TRBJ2-7): GAGVSQSPSNKVTEKGKDVELRCDPISGHTALYWYRQSLGQGLEFLIYFQGNSAPDKSGLPSDRFSAERTGGSVSTLTIQRTQQEDSAVYLCASSPRPGRTYEQYFGPGTRLTVT.

Ten or more counts support this clonotype. V gene TRBV7-2 combines with J gene TRBJ1-2, with TRBD1 as a possible D gene (6 bases). Germline assignment: CDR1 SGHTA and CDR2 FQGNSA. Deletions cut 5 bases from V and 6 bases from J, with 10 bases between. The CDR3 spans 12 residues. In DNA, the CDR3 is TGTGCCAGCAGCCCTGGGGGCAATGGCTACACCTTC. This codes for CASSPGGNGYTF.

This clonotype has a count of ten or more. The gene calls are TRBV4-1 and TRBJ2-5; D perhaps matches TRBD1 (6 bases). V lost 1 base and J 4 bases, leaving 19 bases between the germline ends. This CDR3 region has 17 residues. Germline CDR1 reads MGHRA; CDR2 reads YSYEKL. The CDR3 sequence is CASSQGNGQPAVETQYF. CDR3 nucleotides: TGCGCCAGCAGCCAAGGCAACGGACAGCCCGCCGTAGAGACCCAGTACTTC.

This clonotype was recorded many times. The chain recombines TRBV7-8 with TRBJ1-5; tentatively, D is TRBD1 (5 bases). The CDR3 is 16 amino acids. With 3 bases removed from V and 9 bases from J, the gap between germline ends came to 21 bases. Germline lookup yields CDR1 SGHVS and CDR2 FQNEAQ. Here the CDR3 DNA reads TGTGCCAGCAGCTTGGGGACCGGGGGTACCCAAGGGCCCCAGCATTTT. It is translated as CASSLGTGGTQGPQHF.